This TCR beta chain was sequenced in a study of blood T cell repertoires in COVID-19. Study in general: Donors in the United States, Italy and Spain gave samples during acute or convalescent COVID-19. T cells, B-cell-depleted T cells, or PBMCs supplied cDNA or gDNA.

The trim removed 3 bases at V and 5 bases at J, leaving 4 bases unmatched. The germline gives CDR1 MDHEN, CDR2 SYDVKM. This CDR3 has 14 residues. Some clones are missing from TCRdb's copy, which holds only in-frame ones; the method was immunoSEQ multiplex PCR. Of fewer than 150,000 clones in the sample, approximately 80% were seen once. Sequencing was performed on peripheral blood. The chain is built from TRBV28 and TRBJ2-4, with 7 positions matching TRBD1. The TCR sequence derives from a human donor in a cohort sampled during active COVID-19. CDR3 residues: CASSFSDRENIQYF. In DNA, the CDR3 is TGTGCCAGCAGTTTTTCAGACAGGGAAAACATTCAGTACTTC.